Within the sample, the clone carrying this T cell receptor (beta chain) is medium-sized (0.01 to 0.1%). Its antigen is unidentified. TCRdb used MiXCR to reprocess the multiplex PCR reads, holding one entry per CDR3 protein. The sample holds more than 1,000 distinct CDR3 sequences; less than 25% are singletons and the top ten take under 12%. Study findings and constraints: Tumor Tregs overlapped most with tumor, then blood, naive CD4+ cells. Tumor memory CD4+ T cell TCR gene usage clustered with blood and lymph node memory CD4+ cells and lymph node naive CD4+ cells.

This TCR was sampled from a female donor with breast cancer. Sequencing was performed on memory CD4+ T cells sorted from blood. Subset: memory CD4+ T cells, CD4+CD45RO+CD25-.

CDR3 sequence: CASRPLGGSGYTF. CDR3 sequence (DNA): TGTGCCAGCAGACCCTTAGGAGGCTCTGGCTACACCTTC. The chain combines TRBV12-3 or TRBV12-4 with TRBJ1-2; unclear D gene. Trimming shortened V by 6 bases and J by 7 bases, and 15 bases separated the two germline ends. The length of the CDR3 is 13 residues.